Detailed here is one T cell receptor beta chain. The method was immunoSEQ multiplex PCR; TCRdb's version includes in-frame clones alone and lacks a portion of them. The table records 200,000 to 250,000 clones, 88% of them present only once. The sample comes from a study of blood T cell repertoires in COVID-19. Germline V gene sequence: CDR1 SGHVS, CDR2 FQNEAQ. CDR3 length: 15 residues. The ends lost 4 bases at V and 2 bases at J; junction bases unmatched: 7. The chain couples TRBV7-8 to TRBJ1-1; 7 positions agree with TRBD1. The sequence derives from a woman in her twenties or thirties who had recovered from COVID-19. The sample consisted of PBMCs or T cells enriched from blood (not recorded which). CDR3 in amino acids: CASSSRQGGNTEAFF. The CDR3, as DNA: TGTGCCAGCAGCTCCCGACAGGGTGGAAACACTGAAGCTTTCTTT.